This T cell receptor beta chain comes out of a study of CD8+CD57+ T cells in acquired aplastic anemia. Selection for sequencing was limited to patients who had shown CD8+CD57+ cell expansion by flow cytometry. Genomic DNA was employed as the template in profiling TCR beta VDJ and CDR3. TCRdb re-called the reads through MiXCR, storing one row per CDR3 protein. The sample contains around 150,000 distinct CDR3 sequences, 70% to 80% of which appear only once. The source material was sorted CD4+, CD8+, or CD8+CD57+ T cells (not recorded which) from PBMCs. The source is a human donor with aplastic anemia.

CDR3 sequence: CSARVPGGVYEQYF. The CDR3 nucleotides read TGCAGTGCTAGAGTTCCAGGGGGCGTTTACGAGCAGTACTTC. The chain is built from TRBV20-1 and TRBJ2-7; 8 positions agree with TRBD1. CDR3 length equals 14 residues. V dropped 1 base and J dropped 4; count of bases not matched to a gene: 6. Germline V gene sequence: CDR1 DFQATT, CDR2 SNEGSKA (reference sequence).